This TCR beta chain was documented in a study of T cells after posttransplantation cyclophosphamide. Study-wide results and limits: Recipient CMV seropositivity and CMV reactivation strongly tracked TRB clonality. Blood and skin or GI T cell repertoires showed limited TRB overlap. Donor-recipient repertoire similarity was low at 1-2 months, rising over year one.

The CDR3 consists of 16 residues. CDR1 is MDHEN, CDR2 SYDVKM, per germline. The V end was cut by 3 bases, the J end by 2 bases, with 16 bases between. TCRdb keeps only in-frame clones here, not all; method: immunoSEQ multiplex PCR. The data contain about 40,000 clones, roughly 91% of them singletons. Worth noting for this clone: Antigen: not known.

Treatment was busulfan-fludarabine conditioning, a marrow graft, and cyclophosphamide on days +3 and +4. The sample in question was PBMCs, obtained around 67 days after allogeneic stem cell transplant with posttransplant cyclophosphamide. This sequence joins TRBV28 and TRBJ1-2, with a possible D match to TRBD1 (6 bases). The source is a male patient aged 55 to 69 who received an allogeneic stem cell transplant from a related donor and was CMV-positive. Some T cells may be transferred from the graft donor. CDR3 in amino acids: CASSFQSGHNNYGYTF. The DNA for the CDR3 is TGTGCCAGCAGTTTCCAATCGGGACATAACAACTATGGCTACACCTTC.